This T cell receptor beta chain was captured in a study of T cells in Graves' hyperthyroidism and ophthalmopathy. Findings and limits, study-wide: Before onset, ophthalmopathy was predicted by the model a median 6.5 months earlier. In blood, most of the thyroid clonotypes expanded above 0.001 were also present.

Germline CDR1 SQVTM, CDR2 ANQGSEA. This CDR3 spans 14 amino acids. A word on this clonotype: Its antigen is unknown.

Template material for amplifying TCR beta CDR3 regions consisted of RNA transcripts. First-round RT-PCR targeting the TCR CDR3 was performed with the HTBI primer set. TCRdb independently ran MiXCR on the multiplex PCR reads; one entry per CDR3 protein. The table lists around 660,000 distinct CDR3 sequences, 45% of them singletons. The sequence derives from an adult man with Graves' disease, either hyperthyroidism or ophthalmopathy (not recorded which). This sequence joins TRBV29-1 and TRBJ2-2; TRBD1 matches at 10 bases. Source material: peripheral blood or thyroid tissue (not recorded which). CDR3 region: CSAIATGGGGELFF. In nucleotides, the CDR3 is TGCAGTGCTATCGCGACAGGGGGCGGCGGGGAGCTGTTTTTT.